The 8 T cell receptor beta chains listed next were all sequenced from one sample in a study of cytomegalovirus exposure and HLA in healthy donors. This PCR relied on a set of 60 Vbeta primers and 13 Jbeta primers. Sequenced by immunoSEQ multiplex PCR; TCRdb stores in-frame clones only, minus some. The repertoire includes around 130,000 clones, approximately 75% of them detected once, and more than 1.5% sits in the top ten. Sequences were obtained from PBMCs. Receptors were obtained from a man aged 40-50 years in good health and CMV-seronegative.

This chain links TRBV19 with TRBJ1-6; D is undetermined. The CDR3 is 14 residues long. Germline lookup yields CDR1 LNHDA and CDR2 SQIVND (reference sequence). Trimming shortened V by 3 bases and J by 4 bases, and 7 bases separated the two germline ends. The CDR3 DNA follows: TGTGCCAGTAGTATGGGCAGATATAATTCACCCCTCCACTTT. This translates into CASSMGRYNSPLHF. Combining the CDR3 with reference TRBV19 and TRBJ1-6 gives the whole variable domain DGGITQSPKYLFRKEGQNVTLSCEQNLNHDAMYWYRQDPGQGLRLIYYSQIVNDFQKGDIAEGYSVSREKKESFPLTVTSAQKNPTAFYLCASSMGRYNSPLHFGNGTRLTVT.

The CDR3 loop is CASSYSGRGYEQYF. CDR3 DNA: TGTGCCAGCAGTTACTCGGGCAGGGGTTACGAGCAGTACTTC. This chain connects TRBV6-5 to TRBJ2-7; possibly TRBD1 for D (6 bases). Trimming stripped 0 bases from V and 4 bases from J, with 10 bases between. Germline V gene sequence: CDR1 MNHEY, CDR2 SVGAGI. The CDR3 is 14 residues long.

The chain links TRBV2 to TRBJ1-2; D possibly corresponds to TRBD1 (6 bases). Germline values: CDR1 SNHLY, CDR2 FYNNEI. There are 13 residues in the CDR3. Trimming removed 8 bases at V and 5 bases at J, with 15 bases between. The CDR3 sequence: CASRETGEYGYTF. In DNA, the CDR3 is TGTGCCAGCCGAGAGACAGGAGAGTATGGCTACACCTTC.

The chain employs TRBV11-3 and TRBJ2-7, with D possibly TRBD2 on 6 matching bases. CDR1 is SGHNT and CDR2 is YENEEA in the germline V gene. V lost 5 bases and J lost 5, with 13 bases in between. The CDR3 spans 13 residues. CDR3 loop: CASSVTSLDEQYF. As DNA, the CDR3 is TGTGCCAGCAGCGTAACTAGCTTGGACGAGCAGTACTTC.

This clone has just a few counts. The J gene is TRBJ1-3, the V gene TRBV7-8, with 8 nucleotides matching TRBD1. V lost 6 bases and J lost 3; bases outside the gene matches: 10. This CDR3 comprises 16 residues. Germline CDR1 and CDR2: SGHVS and FQNEAQ. CDR3 sequence (DNA): TGTGCCAGCAGGCAGGGGGGCAGGGGGCATGGAAACACCATATATTTT. It is translated as CASRQGGRGHGNTIYF.

The V call is TRBV10-3, the J call TRBJ2-5; 11 bases are shared with TRBD2. The V gene end was trimmed by 6 bases and the J gene end by 2 bases; junction bases not matched to a gene: 2. The CDR3 is 14 residues long. Germline assignment: CDR1 ENHRY and CDR2 SYGVKD. Written as DNA, the CDR3 is TGTGCCATCAGAACTAGCGGGGGTCAAGAGACCCAGTACTTC. Translation: CAIRTSGGQETQYF.

The chain joins TRBV19 to TRBJ2-7; 9 bases are shared with TRBD2. V shed 4 bases, J shed 2 bases, and the junction held 3 bases outside the gene matches. Germline V lookup: CDR1 LNHDA, CDR2 SQIVND (reference sequence). The CDR3 is 14 residues long. The CDR3 loop is CASSTRLAAYEQYF. As DNA, the CDR3 is TGTGCCAGTAGTACACGACTAGCGGCCTACGAGCAGTACTTC.

A note on this clone: One base separates it from a far larger clone, so it is likely a read error. The rearrangement links TRBV4-1 to TRBJ2-6; a possible D gene is TRBD2 (6 bases). Per germline, CDR1 MGHRA and CDR2 YSYEKL. The CDR3 has 16 residues. Here the CDR3 reads CASSQSAGTGANGLTF. The CDR3 nucleotides read TGCGCCAGCAGCCAGTCCGCAGGGACTGGGGCCAACGGCCTGACTTTC.